This T cell receptor (beta chain) was sequenced for a study of shared T cell receptors in the human thymus (TCRdb year 2021). About the investigation overall: The study examined how self-reactive, shared T-cell receptor alpha chains are generated in the human thymus.

As for this clone: Its antigen remains unidentified. No clone much larger than this one lies a single base away; base qualities are absent.

Here V drops 7 bases and J drops 0 bases, and the junction holds 16 bases not matched to any gene. Inclusive of the bounding cysteine and phenylalanine, the CDR3 is 18 residues long. The sequence is cut down to CDR3 DNA, 54 bases in frame from base 1. In the germline V gene, CDR1 corresponds to MDHEN and CDR2 to SYDVKM. Library prep was done by the immunoSEQ multiplex PCR assay. TCRdb stores this immuneACCESS table with in-frame sequences only. Part of the clones is absent; in the studies checked, under half of the shortfall reflects unresolved V genes, and no reason is known for the rest. In all, the sample holds 540,000 or so clones, and around 78% of those were seen once. Clones ranked in the top ten supply more than 0.01% of the sample. The same specimen was also included in a second study, on human thymus T cells. The second study also describes: Immunologically healthy infants undergoing open corrective cardiac surgery for congenital heart defects in Finland were used as donors. Thymus tissue was collected as surgical resects that were removed during corrective cardiac surgery. Usage of V and J gene segments appeared to be biased in both the thymic and the peripheral blood repertoires. The related research reported highly overlapping thymic TCR repertoires among unrelated individuals. TCR alpha and beta repertoires from roughly eight infant thymus samples and a few related peripheral blood samples were characterized in the study. The infant donors were about 6 to 244 days old, and the cohort included six or seven males and two females. Thymocytes were released mechanically from tissue and stored at -70 °C as pellets of about 9-32 million cells. Genomic DNA was extracted from frozen cell pellets with a QIAsymphony instrument. Using the immunoSEQ multiplex PCR assay, the TCRB and TCRAD loci were amplified from a standardized quantity of quality-controlled genomic DNA. The amplicons covered the V(D)J region and were long enough to include the CDR3 and to identify the V and J genes. The commercial immunoSEQ service was used to sequence amplicons on an Illumina platform. Primer bias and sequencing errors were corrected as previously described, and TCRAD and TCRB were defined on the basis of the IMGT database. Repertoires were analysed with immunoSEQ Analyzer 3.0 and VDJTools, covering basic statistics, V/J segment usage, diversity estimates, rarefaction and pairwise overlap. Chao1, ChaoE, Efron-Thisted, Shannon and inverse Simpson indices were used to estimate diversity, which was also estimated on datasets down-sampled to the smallest sample. For repertoire overlap, CDR3 nucleotide sequence, V gene and J gene had to match strictly, and clustering was done by Jaccard-based multidimensional scaling. On average, thymus samples gave 650,000 to 1,000,000 unique TCRB clonotypes, whereas blood samples gave about 84,000.

Recombination joined TRBV28 with TRBJ1-2, and TRBD1 matches 8 of the central bases. The sequencing sample was made of thymocytes. This sequence was found in a boy in the first two years of life with a congenital heart defect. Donor details come from another sample of the same person, matched by shared clones. DNA sequence: TGTGCCAGCATACACCAGGGGGCCCGACAGGCGCCTAACTATGGCTACACCTTC. This yields the protein CASIHQGARQAPNYGYTF.